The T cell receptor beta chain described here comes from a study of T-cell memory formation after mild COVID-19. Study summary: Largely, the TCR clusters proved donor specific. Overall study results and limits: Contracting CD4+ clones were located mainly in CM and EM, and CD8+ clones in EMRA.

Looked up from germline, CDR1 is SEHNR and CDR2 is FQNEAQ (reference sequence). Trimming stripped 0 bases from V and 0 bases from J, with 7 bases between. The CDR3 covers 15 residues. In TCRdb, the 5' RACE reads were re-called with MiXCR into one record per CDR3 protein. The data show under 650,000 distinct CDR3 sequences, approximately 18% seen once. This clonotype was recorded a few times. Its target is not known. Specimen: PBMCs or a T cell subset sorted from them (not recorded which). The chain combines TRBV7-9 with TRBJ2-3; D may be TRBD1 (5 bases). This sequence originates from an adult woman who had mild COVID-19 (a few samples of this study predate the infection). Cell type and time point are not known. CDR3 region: CASSLAQGSTDTQYF. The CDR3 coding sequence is TGTGCCAGCAGCTTAGCTCAGGGTAGCACAGATACGCAGTATTTT.